The next 12 T cell receptor beta chains were all read from a single sample in a study of technical replicates of blood from several donors. Measured with immunoSEQ multiplex PCR; TCRdb has only the in-frame clones, and not every one. The sample lists 74,000 or so clones, approximately 93% occurring once. The sample comprised T cells isolated from PBMCs. The receptors shown here come from a human donor in good health.

This chain links TRBV30 with TRBJ2-7; the match to TRBD2 covers 8 bases. Germline V lookup: CDR1 GTSNPN, CDR2 SVGIG (reference sequence). The CDR3 runs 12 residues. J gave up 0 bases and V 7 bases, and 2 bases lay outside the gene matches. The CDR3 nucleotides read TGTGCCTTTGGACTAGCCTCCTACGAGCAGTACTTC. The encoded protein is CAFGLASYEQYF.

This rearrangement joins TRBV2 to TRBJ2-2; 10 bases line up with TRBD2. This CDR3 is built from 14 residues. Germline values: CDR1 SNHLY, CDR2 FYNNEI. V was pared by 6 bases and J by 6 bases, with 4 bases of the junction left unmatched. The CDR3 DNA is TGTGCCAGCAGGCCCGGGACTAGCGCCGGGGAGCTGTTTTTT. It codes for CASRPGTSAGELFF.

V and J are TRBV7-2 and TRBJ2-7, with 7 bases matching TRBD1. The CDR3 has 15 amino acids. Germline CDR1 and CDR2: SGHTA and FQGNSA. J gave up 2 bases and V 4 bases, and 8 bases lay outside the gene matches. The CDR3 reads CASSWEQGRAYEQYF. CDR3 DNA sequence: TGTGCCAGCAGCTGGGAACAGGGGCGAGCCTACGAGCAGTACTTC. The full variable domain, in which reference TRBV7-2 and TRBJ2-7 provide the parts outside the CDR3, is GAGVSQSPSNKVTEKGKDVELRCDPISGHTALYWYRQSLGQGLEFLIYFQGNSAPDKSGLPSDRFSAERTGGSVSTLTIQRTQQEDSAVYLCASSWEQGRAYEQYFGPGTRLTVT.

V usage is TRBV30 and J usage is TRBJ2-3; perhaps TRBD2 as D (5 bases). Germline-derived CDR1 and CDR2 are GTSNPN and SVGIG (reference sequence). Trimming removed 7 bases from V and 2 bases from J, with 13 bases in between. This CDR3 region has 13 residues. CDR3 residues: CAFPAGNTDTQYF. The CDR3 DNA reads TGTGCCTTCCCAGCCGGGAACACAGATACGCAGTATTTT.

The chain carries TRBV5-8 and TRBJ2-1, with 9 bases identical to TRBD1. Germline lookup yields CDR1 SGHTS and CDR2 YDEGEE. This CDR3 comprises 14 residues. J lost 8 bases, V lost 2 bases, and 5 bases had no gene match. The CDR3 spells CASSLGTGIYEQFF. The CDR3 nucleotides read TGTGCCAGCAGCTTAGGGACAGGGATATATGAGCAGTTCTTC.

The chain joins TRBV28 to TRBJ1-1, with TRBD1 matching over 9 bases. The CDR3 has 15 residues. V shed 4 bases, J shed 5 bases, and the junction held 8 bases outside the gene matches. CDR1 is MDHEN, CDR2 SYDVKM, per germline. The CDR3: CASSSAGTGQTEAFF. CDR3 sequence (DNA): TGTGCCAGCAGTTCAGCCGGGACAGGGCAAACTGAAGCTTTCTTT.

The chain joins TRBV4-3 to TRBJ1-4; TRBD1 is a possible D gene (6 bases). Germline CDR1 is LGHNA and CDR2 is YSLEER. The CDR3 runs to 15 residues. Trimming cost V 4 bases and J 0 bases, with 9 bases left between them. CDR3 amino acids: CASSLWTATNEKLFF. CDR3 bases: TGCGCCAGCAGCCTCTGGACAGCAACTAATGAAAAACTGTTTTTT.

The V call is TRBV19, the J call TRBJ2-2, with TRBD1 matching over 7 bases. The ends lost 6 bases at V and 8 bases at J; junction bases unmatched: 12. Germline V CDR1 and CDR2: LNHDA, SQIVND (reference sequence). The CDR3 loop spans 15 amino acids. CDR3 sequence (DNA): TGTGCCAGTAGCTCAAACCTAGGGGGCAGAGGGGAGCTGTTTTTT. The encoded protein is CASSSNLGGRGELFF.

V is TRBV9 and J is TRBJ2-5; maybe TRBD1 (6 bases). The CDR3 extends over 14 amino acids. Germline CDR1 and CDR2: SGDLS and YYNGEE. Trimming took 3 bases from V and 1 from J, leaving 10 bases between them. The CDR3 DNA is TGTGCCAGCAGCGAAGGACAGATCCAAGAGACCCAGTACTTC. This gives the protein CASSEGQIQETQYF.

The chain carries TRBV14 and TRBJ2-5; D may be TRBD1 (6 bases). The V end was cut by 4 bases, the J end by 5 bases, with 20 bases between. The germline CDR1 and CDR2 sequences are SGHDN and FVKESK. This CDR3 comprises 16 residues. This CDR3 reads CASSPQHTRGWETQYF. The CDR3 region has the DNA TGTGCCAGCAGCCCGCAACACACCAGGGGCTGGGAGACCCAGTACTTC.

This clone was picked up one time. This chain uses TRBV4-3 with TRBJ1-5; TRBD1 matches 11 bases. The germline CDR1 and CDR2 sequences are LGHNA and YSLEER. J gave up 8 bases and V 4 bases, and 10 bases lay outside the gene matches. The CDR3 extends over 16 amino acids. The CDR3 region is CASSPGQGAKFEPQHF. CDR3 in DNA: TGCGCCAGCAGCCCAGGACAGGGGGCTAAGTTTGAGCCCCAGCATTTT.

The genes are TRBV29-1 and TRBJ1-2, with D unclear. CDR1 is SQVTM, CDR2 ANQGSEA, per germline. The CDR3 runs 13 residues. The germline V and J ends were trimmed by 0 bases and 6 bases, with 11 bases remaining between them. CDR3 loop: CSVEDRSSNGYTF. DNA for the CDR3: TGCAGCGTTGAAGACAGGTCAAGTAATGGCTACACCTTC.